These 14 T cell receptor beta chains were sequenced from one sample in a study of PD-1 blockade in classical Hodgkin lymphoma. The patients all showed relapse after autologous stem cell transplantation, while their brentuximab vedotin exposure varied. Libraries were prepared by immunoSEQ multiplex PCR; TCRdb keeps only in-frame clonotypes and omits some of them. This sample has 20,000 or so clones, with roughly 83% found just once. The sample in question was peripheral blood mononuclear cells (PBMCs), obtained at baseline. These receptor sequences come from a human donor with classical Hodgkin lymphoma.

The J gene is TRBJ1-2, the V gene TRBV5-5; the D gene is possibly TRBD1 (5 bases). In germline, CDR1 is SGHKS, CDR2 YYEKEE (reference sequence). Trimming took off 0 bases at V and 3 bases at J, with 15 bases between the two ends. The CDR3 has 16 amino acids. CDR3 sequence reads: CASSLGFGAADYGYTF. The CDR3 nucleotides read TGTGCCAGCAGCTTGGGTTTCGGGGCAGCCGACTATGGCTACACCTTC.

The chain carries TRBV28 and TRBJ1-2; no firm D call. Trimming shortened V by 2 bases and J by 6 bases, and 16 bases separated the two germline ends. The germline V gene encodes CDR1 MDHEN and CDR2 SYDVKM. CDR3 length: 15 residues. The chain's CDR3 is CASSLNPLQINGYTF. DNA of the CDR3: TGTGCCAGCAGTTTAAATCCGCTGCAAATCAATGGCTACACCTTC.

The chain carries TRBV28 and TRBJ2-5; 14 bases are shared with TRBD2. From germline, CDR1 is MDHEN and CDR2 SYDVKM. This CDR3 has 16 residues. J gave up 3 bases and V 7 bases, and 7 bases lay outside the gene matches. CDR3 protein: CASKPKTSGGEETQYF. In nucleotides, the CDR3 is TGTGCCAGCAAACCCAAGACTAGCGGGGGGGAAGAGACCCAGTACTTC.

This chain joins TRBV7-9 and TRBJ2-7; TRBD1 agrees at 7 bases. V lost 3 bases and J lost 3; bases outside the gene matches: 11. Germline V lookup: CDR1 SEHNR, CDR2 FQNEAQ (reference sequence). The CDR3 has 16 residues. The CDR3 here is CASSLGHRDSYYEQYF. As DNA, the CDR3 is TGTGCCAGCAGCTTGGGTCATCGGGACAGCTACTACGAGCAGTACTTC.

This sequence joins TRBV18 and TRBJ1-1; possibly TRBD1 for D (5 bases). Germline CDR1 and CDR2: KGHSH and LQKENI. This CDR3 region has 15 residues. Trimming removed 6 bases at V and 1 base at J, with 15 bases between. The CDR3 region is CASSPRGGTNTEAFF. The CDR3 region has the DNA TGTGCCAGCTCCCCTAGGGGAGGCACGAACACTGAAGCTTTCTTT. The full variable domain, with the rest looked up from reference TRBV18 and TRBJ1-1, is NAGVMQNPRHLVRRRGQEARLRCSPMKGHSHVYWYRQLPEEGLKFMVYLQKENIIDESGMPKERFSAEFPKEGPSILRIQQVVRGDSAAYFCASSPRGGTNTEAFFGQGTRLTVV.

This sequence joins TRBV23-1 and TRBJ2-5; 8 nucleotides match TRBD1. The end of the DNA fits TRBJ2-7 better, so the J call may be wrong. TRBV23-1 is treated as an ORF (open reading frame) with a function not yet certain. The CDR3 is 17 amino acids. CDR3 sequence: CASRISTGADSLNEQYF. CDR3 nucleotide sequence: TGCGCCAGCAGAATCTCGACAGGGGCGGACAGTCTCAACGAGCAGTACTTC.

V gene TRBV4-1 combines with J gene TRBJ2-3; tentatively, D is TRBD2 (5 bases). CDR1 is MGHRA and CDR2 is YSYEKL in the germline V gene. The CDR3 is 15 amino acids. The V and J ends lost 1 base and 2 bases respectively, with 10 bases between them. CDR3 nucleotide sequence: TGCGCCAGCAGCCAAGGCCCGGGAATCACAGATACGCAGTATTTT. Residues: CASSQGPGITDTQYF.

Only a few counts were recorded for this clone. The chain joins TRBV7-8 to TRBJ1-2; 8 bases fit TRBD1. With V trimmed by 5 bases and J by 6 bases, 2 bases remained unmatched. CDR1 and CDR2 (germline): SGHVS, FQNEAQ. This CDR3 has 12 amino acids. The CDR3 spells CASSATGDGYTF. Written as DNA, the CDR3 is TGTGCCAGCAGCGCGACAGGGGATGGCTACACCTTC.

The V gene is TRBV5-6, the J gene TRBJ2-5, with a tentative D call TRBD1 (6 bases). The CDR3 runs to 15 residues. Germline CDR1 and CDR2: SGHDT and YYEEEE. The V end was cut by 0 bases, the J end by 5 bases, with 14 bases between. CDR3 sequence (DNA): TGTGCCAGCAGCTTGGGATTACAGGGTGGGGAGACCCAGTACTTC. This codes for CASSLGLQGGETQYF.

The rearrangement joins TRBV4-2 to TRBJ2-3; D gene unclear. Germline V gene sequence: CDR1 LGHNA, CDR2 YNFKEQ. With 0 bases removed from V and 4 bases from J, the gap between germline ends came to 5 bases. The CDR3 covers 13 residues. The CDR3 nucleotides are TGTGCCAGCAGCCAAGATTCCCCAGATACGCAGTATTTT. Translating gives CASSQDSPDTQYF.

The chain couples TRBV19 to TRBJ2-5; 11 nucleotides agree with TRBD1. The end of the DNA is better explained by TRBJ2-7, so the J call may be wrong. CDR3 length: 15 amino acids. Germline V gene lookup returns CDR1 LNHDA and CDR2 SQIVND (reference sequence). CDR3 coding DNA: TGTGCCAGTAGTATAGGGACAGGGGGCGGCTACGAGCAGTACTTC. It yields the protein CASSIGTGGGYEQYF.

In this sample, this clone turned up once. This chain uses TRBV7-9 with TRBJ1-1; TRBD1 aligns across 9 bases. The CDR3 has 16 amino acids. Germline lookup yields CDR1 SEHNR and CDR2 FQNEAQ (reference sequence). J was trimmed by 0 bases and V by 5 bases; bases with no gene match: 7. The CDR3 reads CASSNRDRDMNTEAFF. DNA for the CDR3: TGTGCCAGCAGCAACCGGGACAGGGACATGAACACTGAAGCTTTCTTT.

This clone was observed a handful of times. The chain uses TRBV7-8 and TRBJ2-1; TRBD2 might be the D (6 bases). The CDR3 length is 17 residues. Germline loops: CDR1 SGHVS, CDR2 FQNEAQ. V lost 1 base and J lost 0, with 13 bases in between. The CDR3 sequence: CASSLVGGMGSYNEQFF. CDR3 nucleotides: TGTGCCAGCAGCTTAGTTGGGGGGATGGGCTCCTACAATGAGCAGTTCTTC.

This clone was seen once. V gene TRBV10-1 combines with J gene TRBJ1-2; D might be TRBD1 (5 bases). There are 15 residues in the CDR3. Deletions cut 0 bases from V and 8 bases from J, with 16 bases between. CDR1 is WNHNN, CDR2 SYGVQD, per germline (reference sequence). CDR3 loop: CASSESTRGLRGYTF. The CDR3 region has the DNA TGCGCCAGCAGTGAGTCGACGAGGGGTCTGCGGGGCTACACCTTC.